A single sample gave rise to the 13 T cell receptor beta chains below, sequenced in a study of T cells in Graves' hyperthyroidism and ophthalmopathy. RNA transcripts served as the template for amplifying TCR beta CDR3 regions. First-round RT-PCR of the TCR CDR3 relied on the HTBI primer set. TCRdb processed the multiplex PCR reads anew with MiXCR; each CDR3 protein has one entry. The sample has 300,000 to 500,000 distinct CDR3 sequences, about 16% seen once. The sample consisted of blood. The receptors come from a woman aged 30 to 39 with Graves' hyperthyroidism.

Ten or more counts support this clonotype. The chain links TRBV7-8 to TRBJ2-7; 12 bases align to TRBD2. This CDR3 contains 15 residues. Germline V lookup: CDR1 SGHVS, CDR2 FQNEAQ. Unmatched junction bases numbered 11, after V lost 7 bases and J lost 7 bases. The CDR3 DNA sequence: TGTGCCAGCACCATTCGACTAGCGGGAGTGAGAGAGCAGTACTTC. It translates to CASTIRLAGVREQYF.

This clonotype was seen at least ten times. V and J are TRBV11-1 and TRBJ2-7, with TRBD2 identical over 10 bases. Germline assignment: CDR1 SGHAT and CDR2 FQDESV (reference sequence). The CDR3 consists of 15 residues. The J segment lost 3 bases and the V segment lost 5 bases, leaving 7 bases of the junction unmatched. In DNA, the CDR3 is TGTGCCAGCAGCACCCGACTAGCGGGTCTCTACGAGCAGTACTTC. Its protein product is CASSTRLAGLYEQYF.

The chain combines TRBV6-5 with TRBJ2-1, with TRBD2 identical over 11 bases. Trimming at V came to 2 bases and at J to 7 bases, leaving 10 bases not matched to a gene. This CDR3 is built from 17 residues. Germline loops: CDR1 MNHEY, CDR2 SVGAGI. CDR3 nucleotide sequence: TGTGCCAGCAGTTACGTTGTAGCGGGAGGGCTAGCGAATGAGCAGTTCTTC. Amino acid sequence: CASSYVVAGGLANEQFF.

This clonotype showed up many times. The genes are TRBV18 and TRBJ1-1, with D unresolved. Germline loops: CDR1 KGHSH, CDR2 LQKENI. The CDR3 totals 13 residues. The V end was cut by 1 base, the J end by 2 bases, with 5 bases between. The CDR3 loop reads CASSPLTNTEAFF. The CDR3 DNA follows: TGTGCCAGCTCACCACTGACAAACACTGAAGCTTTCTTT. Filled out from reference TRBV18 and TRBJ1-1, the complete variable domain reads NAGVMQNPRHLVRRRGQEARLRCSPMKGHSHVYWYRQLPEEGLKFMVYLQKENIIDESGMPKERFSAEFPKEGPSILRIQQVVRGDSAAYFCASSPLTNTEAFFGQGTRLTVV.

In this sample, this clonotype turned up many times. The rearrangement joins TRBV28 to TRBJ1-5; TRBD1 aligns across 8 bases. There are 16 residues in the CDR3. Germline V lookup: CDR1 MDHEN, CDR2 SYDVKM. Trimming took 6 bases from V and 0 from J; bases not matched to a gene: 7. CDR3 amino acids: CASRNRGGYSNQPQHF. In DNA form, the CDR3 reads TGTGCCAGCAGAAACAGGGGGGGATATAGCAATCAGCCCCAGCATTTT.

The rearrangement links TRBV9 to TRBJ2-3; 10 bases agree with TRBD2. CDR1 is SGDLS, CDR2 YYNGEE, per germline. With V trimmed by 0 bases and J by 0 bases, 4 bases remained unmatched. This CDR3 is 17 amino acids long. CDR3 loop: CASSVGTSGPSTDTQYF. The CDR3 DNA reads TGTGCCAGCAGCGTAGGGACTAGCGGTCCTAGCACAGATACGCAGTATTTT.

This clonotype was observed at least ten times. The CDR3 DNA is TGTGCCAGCAGCTTAGTGTTCGCAGGGAGCGCGGGCACTGAAGCTTTCTTT. Its translation is CASSLVFAGSAGTEAFF. The chain combines TRBV7-8 with TRBJ1-1; a possible D gene is TRBD1 (5 bases). The V end lost 1 base, the J end lost 4 bases, and 19 bases lay between the germline ends. CDR3 length: 17 amino acids. Germline V lookup: CDR1 SGHVS, CDR2 FQNEAQ.

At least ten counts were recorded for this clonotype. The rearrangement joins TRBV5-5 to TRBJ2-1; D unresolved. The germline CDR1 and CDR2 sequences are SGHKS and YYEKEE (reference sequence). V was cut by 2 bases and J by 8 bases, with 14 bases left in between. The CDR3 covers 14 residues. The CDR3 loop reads CASSFQRSRDEQFF. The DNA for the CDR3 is TGTGCCAGCAGCTTCCAGCGTTCTCGGGATGAGCAGTTCTTC. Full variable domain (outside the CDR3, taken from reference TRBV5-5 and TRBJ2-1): DAGVTQSPTHLIKTRGQQVTLRCSPISGHKSVSWYQQVLGQGPQFIFQYYEKEERGRGNFPDRFSARQFPNYSSELNVNALLLGDSALYLCASSFQRSRDEQFFGPGTRLTVL.

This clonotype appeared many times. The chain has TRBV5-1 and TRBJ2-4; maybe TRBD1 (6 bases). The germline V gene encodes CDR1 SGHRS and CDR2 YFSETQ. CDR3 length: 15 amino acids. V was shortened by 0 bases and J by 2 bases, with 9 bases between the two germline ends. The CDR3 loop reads CASSLDRVSKNIQYF. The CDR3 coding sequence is TGCGCCAGCAGCTTGGACAGGGTGTCCAAAAACATTCAGTACTTC.

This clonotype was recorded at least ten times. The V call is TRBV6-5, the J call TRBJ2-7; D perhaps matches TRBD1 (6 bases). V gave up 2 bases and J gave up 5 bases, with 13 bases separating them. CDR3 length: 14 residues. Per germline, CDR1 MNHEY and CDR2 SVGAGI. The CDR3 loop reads CASSYQGTGHEQYF. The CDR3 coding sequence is TGTGCCAGCAGTTACCAGGGGACCGGCCACGAGCAGTACTTC.

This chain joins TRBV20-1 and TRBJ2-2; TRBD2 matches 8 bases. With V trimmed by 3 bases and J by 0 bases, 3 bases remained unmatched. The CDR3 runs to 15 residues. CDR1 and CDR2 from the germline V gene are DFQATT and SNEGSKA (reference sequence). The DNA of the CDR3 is TGCAGTGCTAGCGCGGGAGGCCCGAACACCGGGGAGCTGTTTTTT. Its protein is CSASAGGPNTGELFF.

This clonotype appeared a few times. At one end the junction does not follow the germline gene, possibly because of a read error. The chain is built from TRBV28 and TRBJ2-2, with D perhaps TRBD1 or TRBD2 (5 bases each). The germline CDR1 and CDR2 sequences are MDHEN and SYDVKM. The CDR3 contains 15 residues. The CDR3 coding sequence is TGTGTCAGCAGTTACGGGACGGTGAACACCGGGGAGCTGTTTTTT. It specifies CVSSYGTVNTGELFF. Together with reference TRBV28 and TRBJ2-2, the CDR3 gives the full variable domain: DVKVTQSSRYLVKRTGEKVFLECVQDMDHENMFWYRQDPGLGLRLIYFSYDVKMKEKGDIPEGYSVSREKKERFSLILESASTNQTSMYLCVSSYGTVNTGELFFGEGSRLTVL.

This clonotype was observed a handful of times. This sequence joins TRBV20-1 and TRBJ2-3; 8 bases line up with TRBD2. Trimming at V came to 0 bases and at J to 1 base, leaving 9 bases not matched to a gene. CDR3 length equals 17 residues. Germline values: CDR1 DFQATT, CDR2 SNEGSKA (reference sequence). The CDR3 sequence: CSARERRLASRTDTQYF. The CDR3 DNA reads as TGCAGTGCTAGAGAACGACGACTAGCGTCTCGCACAGATACGCAGTATTTT.